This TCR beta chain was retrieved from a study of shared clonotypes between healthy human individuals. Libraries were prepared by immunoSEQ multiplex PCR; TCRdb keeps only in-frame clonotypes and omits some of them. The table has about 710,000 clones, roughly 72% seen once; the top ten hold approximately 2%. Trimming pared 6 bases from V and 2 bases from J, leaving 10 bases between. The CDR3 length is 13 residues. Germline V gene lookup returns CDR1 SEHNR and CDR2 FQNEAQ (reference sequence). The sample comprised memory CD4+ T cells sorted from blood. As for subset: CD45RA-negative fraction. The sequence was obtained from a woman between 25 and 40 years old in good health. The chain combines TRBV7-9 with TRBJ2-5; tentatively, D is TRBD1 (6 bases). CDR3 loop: CASRPGTQETQYF. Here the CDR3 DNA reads TGTGCCAGCAGACCCGGGACACAAGAGACCCAGTACTTC.